This is a list of T cell receptor beta chains from one sample in a study of blood T cell repertoires in COVID-19. Repertoires were generated with immunoSEQ multiplex PCR, while TCRdb's copy carries only in-frame clones and drops some. The table records over 95,000 clones, 85% to 90% of them present only once. Input material: peripheral blood. The receptors here all came from a human donor with acute or convalescent COVID-19. The donor label of this sample is uncertain. CDR3s include the opening cysteine and the closing phenylalanine or tryptophan. The D gene is left open where the match is weak. Size is stated for part of the rows, as once, few or many counts, or as a class when the clone is expanded.

d_call	clone_size	v_call	j_call	cdr3_length	cdr3_nt	cdr3_aa
TRBD2	-	TRBV7-6	TRBJ2-7	14	TGTGCCAGCAGCTCCTCGAGCGGGAGCTACGAGCAGTACTTC	CASSSSSGSYEQYF
TRBD1	-	TRBV7-9	TRBJ1-2	14	TGTGCCAGCAGCTCCCATGACAGGGGTTATGGCTACACCTTC	CASSSHDRGYGYTF
TRBD1	-	TRBV18	TRBJ2-7	15	TGTGCCAGCTCACCACAGGGACAGGGAGTCTACGAGCAGTACTTC	CASSPQGQGVYEQYF
TRBD2	-	TRBV11-2	TRBJ2-5	12	TGTGCCAGCCGACTAGCTGGGGAGACCCAGTACTTC	CASRLAGETQYF
-	once	TRBV18	TRBJ2-1	14	TGTGCCAGCTTTTACAGACCGAGCTACAATGAGCAGTTCTTC	CASFYRPSYNEQFF
TRBD1	-	TRBV29-1	TRBJ1-1	13	TGCAGCGTTTTTTCTCTACAGGGGACTGAAGCTTTCTTT	CSVFSLQGTEAFF
TRBD1	-	TRBV9	TRBJ1-1	16	TGTGCCAGCAGCGTAGTCGGACAGGGGGCTGACACTGAAGCTTTCTTT	CASSVVGQGADTEAFF
-	-	TRBV7-3	TRBJ1-2	13	TGTGCCAGCAGCGCGGGACCAGGGAATGGCTACACCTTC	CASSAGPGNGYTF
TRBD1	-	TRBV3-1/TRBV3-2	TRBJ1-4	15	TGTGCCAGCAGCCAAGCAGGACAGGCTAATGAAAAACTGTTTTTT	CASSQAGQANEKLFF
-	-	TRBV12-3/TRBV12-4	TRBJ2-7	11	TGTGCCAGCAGTGCGATCTACGAGCAGTACTTC	CASSAIYEQYF
TRBD1	-	TRBV28	TRBJ2-7	13	TGTGCCACCGCGACAGGGCCGAATTACGAGCAGTACTTC	CATATGPNYEQYF
TRBD1	-	TRBV18	TRBJ2-7	15	TGTGCCAGCTCGTACCAGACAGGGACCTCCTACGAGCAGTACTTC	CASSYQTGTSYEQYF
-	-	TRBV20-1	TRBJ2-1	11	TGCAGTGCTTTGGGGCCGTCTGAGCAGTTCTTC	CSALGPSEQFF
TRBD1	few	TRBV6-6	TRBJ1-6	16	TGTGCCAGCAGTCGATTGGACAGGGTGAGATTGTCACCCCTCCACTTT	CASSRLDRVRLSPLHF
-	-	TRBV6-2/TRBV6-3	TRBJ2-4	15	TGTGCCAGCAGTGGACAGACCCTAGCCAAAAACATTCAGTACTTC	CASSGQTLAKNIQYF
-	-	TRBV5-5	TRBJ1-2	13	TGTGCCAGCAGCCGCGGGAGTCTCTATGGCTACACCTTC	CASSRGSLYGYTF
-	-	TRBV5-1	TRBJ2-3	15	TGCGCCAGCAGCATACAGGGATTCCCCACAGATACGCAGTATTTT	CASSIQGFPTDTQYF
TRBD1	-	TRBV5-1	TRBJ1-2	16	TGCGCCAGCAGCTTGGGAAATACAGGGGGCGCAGGGGGCTACACCTTC	CASSLGNTGGAGGYTF
TRBD1	-	TRBV28	TRBJ1-4	18	TGTGCCAGCAGTCCGACCGGGACAGGGGGCTTAGTGAATGAAAAACTGTTTTTT	CASSPTGTGGLVNEKLFF
TRBD2	once	TRBV30	TRBJ2-1	14	TGTGCCTGGAGTGTGACTAGCGAGGGTGCTGAGCAGTTCTTC	CAWSVTSEGAEQFF
TRBD2	-	TRBV6-5	TRBJ2-1	15	TGTGCCAGCAGTTACGGTCCGGGACTAGTTAATGAGCAGTTCTTC	CASSYGPGLVNEQFF
-	-	TRBV19	TRBJ1-2	16	TGTGCCAGTACCCCCCAGAGTGGCAGGGATAACTATGGCTACACCTTC	CASTPQSGRDNYGYTF
TRBD1	once	TRBV6-2/TRBV6-3	TRBJ1-2	14	TGTGCCAGCAGTTACCGGCAGGGGGGATATGGCTACACCTTC	CASSYRQGGYGYTF
-	-	TRBV30	TRBJ2-5	12	TGTGCCTGCTCGAGCGGCCAAGAGACCCAGTACTTC	CACSSGQETQYF
TRBD2	-	TRBV28	TRBJ2-1	15	TGTGCCAGCAGGACAGCGGGGGGGGCCTACAATGAGCAGTTCTTC	CASRTAGGAYNEQFF
TRBD2	-	TRBV7-9	TRBJ2-1	15	TGTGCCAGCAGCTTTGGCGGGAGTGTGTACAATGAGCAGTTCTTC	CASSFGGSVYNEQFF
-	once	TRBV11-2	TRBJ2-1	14	TGTGCCAGCAGCTTAGCCCTTACCTACAATGAGCAGTTCTTC	CASSLALTYNEQFF
-	few	TRBV4-3	TRBJ2-2	18	TGCGCCAGCAGCCAAGAACCGGCTCAGGGGACGAACACCGGGGAGCTGTTTTTT	CASSQEPAQGTNTGELFF
TRBD2	-	TRBV19	TRBJ2-5	16	TGTGCCAGTAGTATCGGGGGGGCTAGCGGGGAAGAGACCCAGTACTTC	CASSIGGASGEETQYF
-	-	TRBV30	TRBJ1-1	13	TGTGCCTGGCGGGAACAAACGAACACTGAAGCTTTCTTT	CAWREQTNTEAFF
-	-	TRBV27	TRBJ2-2	14	TGTGCCAGCAGTCTCGACAGGTTCGGCGGGGAGCTGTTTTTT	CASSLDRFGGELFF
TRBD2	-	TRBV10-3	TRBJ2-1	18	TGTGCCATCAGGGAGACCCATCGGACTAGCGGGGGTTACAATGAGCAGTTCTTC	CAIRETHRTSGGYNEQFF
TRBD2	-	TRBV14	TRBJ2-3	16	TGTGCCAGCAGCCAAGAGTTAGCGGGGGCCGGGGATACGCAGTATTTT	CASSQELAGAGDTQYF
-	-	TRBV5-8	TRBJ1-2	14	TGTGCCAGCAGCTTAGGCAGCGGTTGGGATGGCTACACCTTC	CASSLGSGWDGYTF
TRBD2	-	TRBV3-1/TRBV3-2	TRBJ2-1	15	TGTGCCAGCAGCGAGCGGGAGGGCTCCTACAATGAGCAGTTCTTC	CASSEREGSYNEQFF
-	-	TRBV5-1	TRBJ2-7	15	TGCGCCAGCAGCCGCGCTTCGGGGTCAAACTACGAGCAGTACTTC	CASSRASGSNYEQYF